The rows below give T cell receptor beta chains drawn from one sample of a study of cytomegalovirus exposure and HLA in healthy donors. Data came from immunoSEQ multiplex PCR; TCRdb stores just in-frame clones and leaves some out. This sample carries 190,000 or so clones, approximately 85% of them seen once, and the ten largest clones take around 1.4%. The sequenced material came from PBMCs. Receptors originate from a girl aged 10-17 years in good health and CMV-seropositive. Each CDR3 is given with its conserved first and last residue. D genes are given only for firm matches. Only some rows state a clone size, as once, few, many or a class for expanded clones.

size | J | V | D | CDR3 | DNA
once | TRBJ2-2 | TRBV27 | TRBD1 | CASSLTGQTFLGAGELFF | TGTGCCAGCAGTTTAACGGGACAGACCTTCTTGGGCGCCGGGGAGCTGTTTTTT
. | TRBJ2-5 | TRBV7-2 | TRBD2 | CASSLQAGGRETQYF | TGTGCCAGCAGCTTACAGGCGGGGGGGAGGGAGACCCAGTACTTC
. | TRBJ2-1 | TRBV14 | . | CASSQDWAGTGNEQFF | TGTGCCAGCAGCCAAGATTGGGCGGGGACGGGCAATGAGCAGTTCTTC
. | TRBJ2-7 | TRBV29-1 | TRBD1 | CSVRTGPTYEQYF | TGCAGCGTTAGGACAGGTCCCACCTACGAGCAGTACTTC
few | TRBJ2-3 | TRBV4-2 | TRBD1 | CASSQGQGRTDTQYF | TGTGCCAGCAGCCAGGGACAGGGGAGGACAGATACGCAGTATTTT
. | TRBJ2-1 | TRBV15 | TRBD2 | CATSRDPGGGSYNEQFF | TGTGCCACCAGCAGAGATCCTGGGGGGGGCTCCTACAATGAGCAGTTCTTC
. | TRBJ1-6 | TRBV4-3 | TRBD1 | CASSQVGARDSSNSPLHF | TGCGCCAGCAGCCAAGTGGGGGCCCGGGACAGCTCAAATTCACCCCTCCACTTT
few | TRBJ1-4 | TRBV15 | . | CATSRVTRPDEKLFF | TGTGCCACCAGCAGAGTGACTCGCCCGGATGAAAAACTGTTTTTT
. | TRBJ2-5 | TRBV7-9 | . | CASSSGRGTNQETQYF | TGTGCCAGCAGCTCAGGACGAGGGACAAACCAAGAGACCCAGTACTTC
few | TRBJ2-7 | TRBV4-2 | . | CASSQASAYSYEQYF | TGTGCCAGCAGCCAAGCTAGCGCGTACTCCTACGAGCAGTACTTC
. | TRBJ1-4 | TRBV7-2 | TRBD1 | CASSGTGNGKLFF | TGTGCCAGCTCCGGGACAGGGAATGGAAAACTGTTTTTT
. | TRBJ2-7 | TRBV6-5 | . | CASSYSPAGTYEQYF | TGTGCCAGCAGTTATTCCCCAGCGGGCACCTACGAGCAGTACTTC
. | TRBJ2-5 | TRBV7-2 | TRBD2 | CASNQRGGLETQYF | TGTGCCAGCAATCAGCGGGGGGGCTTGGAGACCCAGTACTTC
few | TRBJ2-5 | TRBV4-1 | TRBD1 | CASSQVGTATETQYF | TGCGCCAGCAGCCAAGTCGGGACAGCAACAGAGACCCAGTACTTC
once | TRBJ2-3 | TRBV9 | TRBD2 | CASSPGLGSTDTQYF | TGTGCCAGCAGTCCCGGACTAGGGAGCACAGATACGCAGTATTTT
few | TRBJ1-1 | TRBV9 | . | CASSVGSLGNTEAFF | TGTGCCAGCAGCGTAGGATCACTAGGGAACACTGAAGCTTTCTTT
. | TRBJ1-6 | TRBV11-2 | . | CASSPPEGWNSPLHF | TGTGCCAGCAGCCCGCCAGAGGGCTGGAATTCACCCCTCCACTTT
. | TRBJ1-2 | TRBV30 | . | CAWSVEAGHYGYTF | TGTGCCTGGAGTGTAGAGGCGGGGCACTATGGCTACACCTTC
. | TRBJ2-7 | TRBV7-9 | TRBD2 | CASTSPGVAGGRTFFEQYF | TGTGCCAGCACCTCCCCGGGGGTAGCGGGGGGAAGAACTTTTTTCGAGCAGTACTTC
. | TRBJ2-1 | TRBV5-1 | TRBD2 | CASSSGLTAGSNEQFF | TGCGCCAGCAGCTCCGGCCTGACAGCGGGGTCCAATGAGCAGTTCTTC
. | TRBJ2-3 | TRBV7-2 | . | CASSLVPVLSTDTQYF | TGTGCCAGCAGCTTAGTACCGGTCCTTAGCACAGATACGCAGTATTTT
. | TRBJ2-7 | TRBV30 | TRBD2 | CAFSSGGPRVYEQYF | TGTGCCTTCTCTAGCGGGGGGCCGAGGGTCTACGAGCAGTACTTC
. | TRBJ2-1 | TRBV9 | TRBD2 | CASSVVSSGGGIEQFF | TGTGCCAGCAGCGTAGTATCTAGCGGGGGGGGAATTGAGCAGTTCTTC
. | TRBJ2-5 | TRBV4-2 | TRBD2 | CASSQVGSGDAETQYF | TGTGCCAGCAGCCAAGTGGGTAGCGGGGATGCTGAGACCCAGTACTTC
few | TRBJ2-7 | TRBV7-6 | . | CASSLNRGPYEQYF | TGTGCCAGCAGCTTAAATAGGGGTCCCTACGAGCAGTACTTC
. | TRBJ2-7 | TRBV6-5 | TRBD1 | CASRTDRGAYEQYF | TGTGCCAGCAGAACCGACAGGGGGGCCTACGAGCAGTACTTC
few | TRBJ1-2 | TRBV6-1 | TRBD1 | CASSESGTGGFGYTF | TGTGCCAGCAGTGAATCTGGGACAGGGGGCTTTGGCTACACCTTC
once | TRBJ2-7 | TRBV5-1 | . | CASTDTGISYEQYF | TGCGCCAGCACGGATACGGGTATCTCCTACGAGCAGTACTTC